This T cell receptor beta chain appears in the sequencing data of a study of Ad26.COV2.S vaccination and SARS-CoV-2 variants. Profiled with immunoSEQ multiplex PCR; TCRdb holds only in-frame clones, not every one. The table has about 180,000 clones, approximately 88% seen once; the top ten hold 5% to 7%. CDR1 and CDR2 from the germline V gene are SGHNT and YYREEE (reference sequence). This CDR3 has 12 residues. V dropped 2 bases and J dropped 8 bases, with 8 bases sitting between them. This clone was observed once. The antigen remains unidentified. Findings and caveats of the study: Recipients of vaccine and of placebo showed similar breadth of their non-spike TCR repertoires. CD8+ and CD4+ T cells specific for spike reportedly responded with substantial breadth after vaccination.

The specimen was peripheral blood, collected after recovery from COVID-19. The rearrangement joins TRBV5-4 to TRBJ2-1, with D unclear. The origin of this receptor is a human donor who had recovered from COVID-19. DNA of the CDR3: TGTGCCAGCAGCTTAAGGCTCGATGAGCAGTTCTTC. It translates to CASSLRLDEQFF.